Presented here are 5 T cell receptor beta chains from one specimen sequenced in a study of CD8 T cells in Susac syndrome. Random hexamers were used to reverse transcribe the RNA input (about 0.45 to 1 ug). TCRdb re-analysed the immunoSEQ multiplex PCR reads in MiXCR, keeping a single row per CDR3 protein. The sample yields about 120,000 distinct CDR3 sequences, just under 95% seen once. Sequencing input: CD8+ T cells from PBMCs. These TCRs come from a human donor in good health.

The chain joins TRBV20-1 to TRBJ2-7; D is unclear. CDR1 is DFQATT, CDR2 SNEGSKA, per germline (reference sequence). Trimming took 3 bases from V and 0 from J, leaving 9 bases between them. This CDR3 contains 13 residues. The CDR3 sequence: CSASATGSYEQYF. The CDR3, as DNA: TGCAGTGCTAGTGCGACCGGCTCCTACGAGCAGTACTTC.

This sequence joins TRBV29-1 and TRBJ2-5, with TRBD1 matching 10 bases. The CDR3 spans 15 residues. V gave up 2 bases and J gave up 1 base; unmatched junction bases: 4. Germline assignment: CDR1 SQVTM and CDR2 ANQGSEA. CDR3 DNA sequence: TGCAGCGTTGAATTGGGGACAGGGGCCCAAGAGACCCAGTACTTC. The encoded protein is CSVELGTGAQETQYF.

The chain recombines TRBV2 with TRBJ2-1; 9 bases map to TRBD2. The V gene end was trimmed by 5 bases and the J gene end by 2 bases; junction bases not matched to a gene: 4. This CDR3 spans 15 amino acids. CDR1 is SNHLY and CDR2 is FYNNEI in the germline V gene. DNA for the CDR3: TGTGCCAGCAGTCATAGCGGGGGAACCTACAATGAGCAGTTCTTC. Protein: CASSHSGGTYNEQFF.

This clonotype was observed once. The rearrangement joins TRBV5-1 to TRBJ2-7, with 9 bases matching TRBD1. The trim removed 0 bases at V and 0 bases at J, leaving 1 base unmatched. CDR3 size: 15 residues. CDR1 SGHRS and CDR2 YFSETQ come from the germline V gene. This CDR3 is CASSLATGGSYEQYF. The CDR3 bases are TGCGCCAGCAGCTTGGCGACAGGGGGCTCCTACGAGCAGTACTTC.

The chain combines TRBV14 with TRBJ2-2; TRBD1 aligns across 9 bases. V lost 2 bases, J lost 4 bases, and 5 bases stayed unmatched. CDR3 size: 16 residues. Germline CDR1 reads SGHDN; CDR2 reads FVKESK. CDR3 bases: TGTGCCAGCAGCCAATCGGACAGGGGCAGCACCGGGGAGCTGTTTTTT. Encoded protein: CASSQSDRGSTGELFF.